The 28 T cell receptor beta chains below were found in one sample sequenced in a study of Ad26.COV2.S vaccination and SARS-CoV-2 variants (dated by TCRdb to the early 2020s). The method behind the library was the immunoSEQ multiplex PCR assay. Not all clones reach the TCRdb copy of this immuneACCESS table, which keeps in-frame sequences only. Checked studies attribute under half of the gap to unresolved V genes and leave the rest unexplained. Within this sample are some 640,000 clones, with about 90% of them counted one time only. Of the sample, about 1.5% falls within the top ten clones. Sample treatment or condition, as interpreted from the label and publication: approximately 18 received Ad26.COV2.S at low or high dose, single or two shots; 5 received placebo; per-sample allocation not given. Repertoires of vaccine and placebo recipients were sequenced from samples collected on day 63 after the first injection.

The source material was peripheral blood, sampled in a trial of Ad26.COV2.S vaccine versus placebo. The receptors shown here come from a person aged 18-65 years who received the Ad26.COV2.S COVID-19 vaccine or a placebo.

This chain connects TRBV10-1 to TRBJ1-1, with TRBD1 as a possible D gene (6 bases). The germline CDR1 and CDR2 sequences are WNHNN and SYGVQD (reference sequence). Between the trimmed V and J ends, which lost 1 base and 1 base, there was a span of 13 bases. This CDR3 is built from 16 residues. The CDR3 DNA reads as TGCGCCAGCAGTGAGTATACTAGGACAGCGAACACTGAAGCTTTCTTT. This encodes CASSEYTRTANTEAFF.

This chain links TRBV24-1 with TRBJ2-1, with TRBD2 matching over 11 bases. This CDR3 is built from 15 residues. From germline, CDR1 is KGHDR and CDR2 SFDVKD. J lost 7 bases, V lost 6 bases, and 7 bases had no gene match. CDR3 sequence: CATSLLAGERNEQFF. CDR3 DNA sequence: TGTGCCACCAGTCTACTAGCGGGAGAAAGGAATGAGCAGTTCTTC.

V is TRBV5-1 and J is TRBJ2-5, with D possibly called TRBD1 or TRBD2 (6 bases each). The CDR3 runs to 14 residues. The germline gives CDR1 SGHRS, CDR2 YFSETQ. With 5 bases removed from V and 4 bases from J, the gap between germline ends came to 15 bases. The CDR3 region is CASSSRQEGETQYF. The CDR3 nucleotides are TGCGCCAGCAGTTCCAGACAGGAGGGAGAGACCCAGTACTTC.

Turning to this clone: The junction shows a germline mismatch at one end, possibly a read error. CDR3 sequence: CASSPRGGDSPPDF. The CDR3 coding sequence is TGTGCCAGCAGCCCTAGGGGTGGAGATAGCCCACCTGACTTC. V and J are TRBV2 and TRBJ2-7, with D possibly TRBD1 on 5 matching bases. The length of the CDR3 is 14 residues. Looked up from germline, CDR1 is SNHLY and CDR2 is FYNNEI.

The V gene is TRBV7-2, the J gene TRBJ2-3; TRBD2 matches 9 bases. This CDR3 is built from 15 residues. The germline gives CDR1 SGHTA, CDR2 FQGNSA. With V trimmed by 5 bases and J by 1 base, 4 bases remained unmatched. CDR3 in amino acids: CASSQRLAGTDTQYF. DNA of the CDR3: TGTGCCAGCAGCCAGCGACTAGCGGGCACAGATACGCAGTATTTT.

The CDR3 DNA reads as TGTGCCAGAAGCGACCGGGACGGCCCCTGGGATGAGCAGTTCTTC. Amino acid sequence: CARSDRDGPWDEQFF. The chain uses TRBV5-3 and TRBJ2-1; the D gene could be TRBD1 or TRBD2 (5 bases each). TRBV5-3 is reported as an ORF; its role is uncertain. V lost 4 bases to trimming and J lost 8 bases, with 19 bases between them. This CDR3 has 15 amino acids.

DNA of the CDR3: TGTGCCAGCAGTGTGAACTCGTACTACGAGCAGTACTTC. Protein sequence: CASSVNSYYEQYF. This rearrangement joins TRBV2 to TRBJ2-7; D is ambiguous. The CDR3 loop spans 13 amino acids. V was clipped by 4 bases and J by 3 bases, with 10 bases between them. CDR1 SNHLY and CDR2 FYNNEI come from the germline V gene.

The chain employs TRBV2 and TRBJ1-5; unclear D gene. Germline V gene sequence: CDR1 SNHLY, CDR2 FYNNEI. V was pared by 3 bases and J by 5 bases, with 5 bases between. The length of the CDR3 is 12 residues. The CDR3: CASSDGYQPQHF. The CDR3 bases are TGTGCCAGCAGTGACGGTTATCAGCCCCAGCATTTT.

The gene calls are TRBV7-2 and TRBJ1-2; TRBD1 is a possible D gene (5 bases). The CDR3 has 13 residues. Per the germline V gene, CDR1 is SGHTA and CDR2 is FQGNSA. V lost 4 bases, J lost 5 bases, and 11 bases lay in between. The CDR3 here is CASSSSPGYGYTF. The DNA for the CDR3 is TGTGCCAGCAGCTCCTCTCCAGGGTATGGCTACACCTTC. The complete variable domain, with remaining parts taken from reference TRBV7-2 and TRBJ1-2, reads GAGVSQSPSNKVTEKGKDVELRCDPISGHTALYWYRQSLGQGLEFLIYFQGNSAPDKSGLPSDRFSAERTGGSVSTLTIQRTQQEDSAVYLCASSSSPGYGYTFGSGTRLTVV.

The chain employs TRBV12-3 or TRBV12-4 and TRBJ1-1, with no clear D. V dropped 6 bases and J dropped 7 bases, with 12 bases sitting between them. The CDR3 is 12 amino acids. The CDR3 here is CASSYAAFEAFF. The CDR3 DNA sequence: TGTGCCAGCAGCTACGCCGCGTTTGAAGCTTTCTTT.

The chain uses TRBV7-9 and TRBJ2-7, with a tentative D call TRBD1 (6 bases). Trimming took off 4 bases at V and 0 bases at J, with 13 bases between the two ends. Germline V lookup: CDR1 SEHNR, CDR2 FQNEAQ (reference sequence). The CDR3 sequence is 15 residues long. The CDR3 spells CASSWTRGSSYEQYF. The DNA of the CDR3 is TGTGCCAGCAGCTGGACGAGGGGGAGCTCCTACGAGCAGTACTTC.

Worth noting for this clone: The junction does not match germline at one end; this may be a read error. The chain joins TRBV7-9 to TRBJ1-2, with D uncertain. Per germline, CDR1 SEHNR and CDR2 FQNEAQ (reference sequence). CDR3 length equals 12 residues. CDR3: CASSFETLRLHF. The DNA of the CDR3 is TGTGCCAGCAGCTTCGAGACACTACGTTTACACTTC.

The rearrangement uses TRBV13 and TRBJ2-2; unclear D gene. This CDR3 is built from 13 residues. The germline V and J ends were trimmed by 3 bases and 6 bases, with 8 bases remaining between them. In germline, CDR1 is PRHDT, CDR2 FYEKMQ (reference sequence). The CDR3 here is CASSFAPAGELFF. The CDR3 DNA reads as TGTGCCAGCAGCTTCGCTCCCGCCGGGGAGCTGTTTTTT.

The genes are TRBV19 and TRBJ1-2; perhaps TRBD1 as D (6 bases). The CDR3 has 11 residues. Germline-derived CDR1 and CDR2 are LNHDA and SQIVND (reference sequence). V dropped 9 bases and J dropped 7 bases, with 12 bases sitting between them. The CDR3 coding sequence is TGTGCCAGCCAACAGGGCTCTGGCTACACCTTC. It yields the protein CASQQGSGYTF.

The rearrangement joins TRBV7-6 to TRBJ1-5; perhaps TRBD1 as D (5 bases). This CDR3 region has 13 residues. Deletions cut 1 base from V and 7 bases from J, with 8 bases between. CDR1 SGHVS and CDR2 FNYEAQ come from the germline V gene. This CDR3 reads CASSLDRRQPQHF. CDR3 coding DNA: TGTGCCAGCAGCTTAGACAGGCGACAGCCCCAGCATTTT.

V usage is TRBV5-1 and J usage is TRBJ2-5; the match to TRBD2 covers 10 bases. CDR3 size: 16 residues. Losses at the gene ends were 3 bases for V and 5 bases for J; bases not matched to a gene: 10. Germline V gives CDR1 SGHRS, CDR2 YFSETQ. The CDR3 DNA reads TGCGCCAGCAGCTCGGTGCCTAGCGGGAGTTGGGAGACCCAGTACTTC. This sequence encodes CASSSVPSGSWETQYF.

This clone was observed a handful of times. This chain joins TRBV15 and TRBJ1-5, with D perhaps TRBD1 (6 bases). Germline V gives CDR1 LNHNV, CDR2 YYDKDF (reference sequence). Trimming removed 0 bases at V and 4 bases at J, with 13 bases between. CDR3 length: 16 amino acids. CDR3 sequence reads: CATSRDRWTANQPQHF. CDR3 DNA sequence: TGTGCCACCAGCAGAGATCGGTGGACAGCGAATCAGCCCCAGCATTTT.

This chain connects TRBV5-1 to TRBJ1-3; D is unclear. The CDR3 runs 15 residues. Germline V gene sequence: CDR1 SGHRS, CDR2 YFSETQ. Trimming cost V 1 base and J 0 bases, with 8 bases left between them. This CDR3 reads CASSLNLGSGNTIYF. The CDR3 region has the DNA TGCGCCAGCAGCTTGAACTTGGGCTCTGGAAACACCATATATTTT.

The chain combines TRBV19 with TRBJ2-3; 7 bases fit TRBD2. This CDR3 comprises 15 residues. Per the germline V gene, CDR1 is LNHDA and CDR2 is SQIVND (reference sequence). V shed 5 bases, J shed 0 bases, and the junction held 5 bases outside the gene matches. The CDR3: CASSASGISTDTQYF. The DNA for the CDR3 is TGTGCCAGTAGTGCCAGCGGGATTAGCACAGATACGCAGTATTTT.

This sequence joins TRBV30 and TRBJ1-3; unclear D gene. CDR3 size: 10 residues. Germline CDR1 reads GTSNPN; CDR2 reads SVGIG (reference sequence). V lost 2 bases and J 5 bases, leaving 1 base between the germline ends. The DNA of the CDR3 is TGTGCCTGGAGTAGAAACACCATATATTTT. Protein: CAWSRNTIYF.

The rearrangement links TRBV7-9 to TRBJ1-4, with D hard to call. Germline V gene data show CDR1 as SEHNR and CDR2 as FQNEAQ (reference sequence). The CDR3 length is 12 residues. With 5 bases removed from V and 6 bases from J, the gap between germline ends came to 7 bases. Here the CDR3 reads CASSRPDEKLFF. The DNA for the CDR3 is TGTGCCAGCAGCCGTCCCGATGAAAAACTGTTTTTT.

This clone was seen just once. The CDR3 sequence is CASSRPTNSPLHF. The CDR3 DNA reads TGTGCCAGCAGCCGACCGACTAATTCACCCCTCCACTTT. The J gene is TRBJ1-6, the V gene TRBV6-6; D not resolved. V was cut by 6 bases and J by 6 bases, with 9 bases left in between. The CDR3 runs to 13 residues. The germline V gene encodes CDR1 MNHNY and CDR2 SVGAGI (reference sequence).

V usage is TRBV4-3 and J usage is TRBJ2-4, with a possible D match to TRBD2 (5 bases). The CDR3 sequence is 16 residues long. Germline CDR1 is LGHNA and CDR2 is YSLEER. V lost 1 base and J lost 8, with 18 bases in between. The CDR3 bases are TGCGCCAGCAGCCAAGCTTCGAGAGGGTTGACGGACATTCAGTACTTC. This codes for CASSQASRGLTDIQYF.

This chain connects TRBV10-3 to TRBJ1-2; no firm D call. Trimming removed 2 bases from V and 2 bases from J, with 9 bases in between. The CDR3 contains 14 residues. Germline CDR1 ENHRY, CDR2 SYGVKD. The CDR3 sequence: CAISEQISNYGYTF. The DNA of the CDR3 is TGTGCCATCAGTGAGCAGATCTCGAACTATGGCTACACCTTC.

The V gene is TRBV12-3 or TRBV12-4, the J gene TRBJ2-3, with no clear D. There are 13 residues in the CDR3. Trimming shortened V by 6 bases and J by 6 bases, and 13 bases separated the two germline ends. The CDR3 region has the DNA TGTGCCAGCAGCCTGGCCTACGGGGATACGCAGTATTTT. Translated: CASSLAYGDTQYF.

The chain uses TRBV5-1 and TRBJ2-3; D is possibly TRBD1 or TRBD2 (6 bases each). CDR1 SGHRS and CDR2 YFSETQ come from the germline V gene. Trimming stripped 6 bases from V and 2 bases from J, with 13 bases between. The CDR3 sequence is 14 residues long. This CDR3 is CASTPGGLTDTQYF. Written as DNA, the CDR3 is TGCGCCAGCACCCCTGGGGGGCTCACAGATACGCAGTATTTT.

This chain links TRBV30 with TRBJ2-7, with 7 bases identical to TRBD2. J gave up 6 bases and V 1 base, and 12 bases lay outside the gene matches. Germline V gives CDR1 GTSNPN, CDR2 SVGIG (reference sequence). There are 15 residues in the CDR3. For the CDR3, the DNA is TGTGCCTGGAGTGAAAAAGCGGGACCACCTTCCGAGCAGTACTTC. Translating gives CAWSEKAGPPSEQYF.

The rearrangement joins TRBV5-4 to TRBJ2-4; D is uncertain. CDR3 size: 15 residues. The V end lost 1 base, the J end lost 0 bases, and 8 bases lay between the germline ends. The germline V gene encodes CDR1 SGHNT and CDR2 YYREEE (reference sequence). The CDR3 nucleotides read TGTGCCAGCAGCTTGCCTGGGCAAGCCAAAAACATTCAGTACTTC. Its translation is CASSLPGQAKNIQYF.